This T cell receptor beta chain was captured in a study of beta chain features in type 1 diabetes. Reverse transcription of all isolated RNA meant that expressed TCRB transcripts were sequenced. Only in-frame clones appear in the TCRdb table, and some are missing; sequencing was by immunoSEQ multiplex PCR. Among fewer than 550,000 clones, 11% were seen once, and the ten largest hold approximately 0.045%. Sorting produced populations that all topped 95% purity. The CDR3 consists of 13 residues. Germline lookup yields CDR1 MNHEY and CDR2 SVGAGI. Worth noting for this clone: A read error may account for a junction end that differs from germline.

The chain employs TRBV6-5 and TRBJ2-1; 7 bases fit TRBD1. This TCR derives from a woman aged 18-29 years in good health. Sequencing used naive CD4+ T cells from blood. The CDR3 protein is CASSNSDRDEQFF. The CDR3 DNA sequence: TGTGCCAGCAGTAACTCCGACAGGGATGAGCAGTTCTTC.